A selection of T cell receptor beta chains follows, all from one sample in a study of blood T cells in healthy people across ages. TCRdb passed the 5' RACE reads through MiXCR, listing each CDR3 protein once. The table has some 1.5 million distinct CDR3 sequences, over 25% seen once. The sequenced material came from blood. The source of these receptors is a woman in her thirties in good health. Both conserved end residues are part of each CDR3. The D gene is left open where the match is weak. Clone sizes are given selectively: once, few, many, or a class where the clone is expanded.

v_gene: TRBV7-9
abundance: .
d_gene: TRBD2
j_gene: TRBJ2-7
CDR3nt: TGTGCCAGCAGCTGGAGCGGGACGCCCCCCGAGCAGTACTTC
CDR3aa: CASSWSGTPPEQYF

v_gene: TRBV3-1
abundance: .
d_gene: .
j_gene: TRBJ2-7
CDR3nt: TGTGCCAGCAGCCCATGGAGGGGGAGCTCCTACAAGCAGTACTTC
CDR3aa: CASSPWRGSSYKQYF

v_gene: TRBV12-3/TRBV12-4
abundance: .
d_gene: TRBD1
j_gene: TRBJ2-7
CDR3nt: TGTGCCAGCAGTTTAGTGCAGGGGGAAAATGAGCAGTACTTC
CDR3aa: CASSLVQGENEQYF

v_gene: TRBV12-3/TRBV12-4
abundance: .
d_gene: .
j_gene: TRBJ1-5
CDR3nt: TGTGCCAGCAGTCGTCCCCCACGCCAGCCCCAGCATTTT
CDR3aa: CASSRPPRQPQHF

v_gene: TRBV7-9
abundance: .
d_gene: TRBD2
j_gene: TRBJ2-1
CDR3nt: TGTGCCAGCAGTCCCTACCCTAGCGGGAGGGCCAGTGAGCAGTTCTTC
CDR3aa: CASSPYPSGRASEQFF

v_gene: TRBV5-1
abundance: once
d_gene: TRBD1
j_gene: TRBJ2-4
CDR3nt: TGCGCCAGCAACTTGGGACAGGGGATCGGCAAAAACATTCAGTACTTC
CDR3aa: CASNLGQGIGKNIQYF

v_gene: TRBV20-1
abundance: many
d_gene: TRBD2
j_gene: TRBJ2-1
CDR3nt: TGCAGTGCTAGTGGGACTAGCGGGACAAATGAGCAGTTCTTC
CDR3aa: CSASGTSGTNEQFF

v_gene: TRBV29-1
abundance: many
d_gene: .
j_gene: TRBJ2-3
CDR3nt: TGCAGCGTTTTAAAATGGAAGAACCTTCCTCATACGCAGTATTTT
CDR3aa: CSVLKWKNLPHTQYF

v_gene: TRBV3-1
abundance: many
d_gene: .
j_gene: TRBJ2-5
CDR3nt: TGTGCCAGCAGCCAAGACAGGGAAGAGACCCAGTACTTC
CDR3aa: CASSQDREETQYF

v_gene: TRBV24-1
abundance: many
d_gene: .
j_gene: TRBJ1-2
CDR3nt: TGTGCCACCAGGGACGGTAACTATGGCTACACCTTC
CDR3aa: CATRDGNYGYTF

v_gene: TRBV4-2
abundance: .
d_gene: TRBD2
j_gene: TRBJ2-6
CDR3nt: TGTGCCAGCAGCCAAGAGGTTGGCGGGAGCGCTGGGGCCAACGTCCTGACTTTC
CDR3aa: CASSQEVGGSAGANVLTF

v_gene: TRBV6-1
abundance: few
d_gene: .
j_gene: TRBJ2-3
CDR3nt: TGTGCCAGCACGTACGAGCAGCTGAGCACAGATACGCAGTATTTT
CDR3aa: CASTYEQLSTDTQYF

v_gene: TRBV7-9
abundance: few
d_gene: TRBD2
j_gene: TRBJ2-2
CDR3nt: TGTGCCAGCAGCTTAGTAAGGCTAGCGGGGCTGACGAACACCGGGGAGCTGTTTTTT
CDR3aa: CASSLVRLAGLTNTGELFF

v_gene: TRBV4-2
abundance: .
d_gene: .
j_gene: TRBJ2-3
CDR3nt: TGTTCTAGCAGCCAAGAAGGGCTAGGGCCAGATACGCAGTATTTT
CDR3aa: CSSSQEGLGPDTQYF

v_gene: TRBV3-1
abundance: .
d_gene: .
j_gene: TRBJ2-7
CDR3nt: TGTGCCAGCAGCCAGCTGGGTGAAGCCGAGCAGTACTTC
CDR3aa: CASSQLGEAEQYF

v_gene: TRBV9
abundance: .
d_gene: .
j_gene: TRBJ1-1
CDR3nt: TGTGCCAGCAGTCGCGGTGTGGTCGCTGAAGCTTTCTTT
CDR3aa: CASSRGVVAEAFF

v_gene: TRBV20-1
abundance: .
d_gene: TRBD2
j_gene: TRBJ2-7
CDR3nt: TGCAGTGCCTGGACTAGCGGCGGACAATCCTACGAGCAGTACTTC
CDR3aa: CSAWTSGGQSYEQYF

v_gene: TRBV20-1
abundance: .
d_gene: TRBD2
j_gene: TRBJ2-5
CDR3nt: TGCAGTGCAACAACGGGGCGGGAGCCAAGGGATGAGCAGTACTTC
CDR3aa: CSATTGREPRDEQYF

v_gene: TRBV7-6
abundance: .
d_gene: .
j_gene: TRBJ2-7
CDR3nt: TGTGCCAGCAGCCCCAATAGTCCCTACGAGCAGTACTTC
CDR3aa: CASSPNSPYEQYF

v_gene: TRBV14
abundance: .
d_gene: TRBD1
j_gene: TRBJ2-4
CDR3nt: TGTGCCAGCAGCCCCCGGACAGGGTTAGCCAAAAACATTCAGTACTTC
CDR3aa: CASSPRTGLAKNIQYF

v_gene: TRBV2
abundance: .
d_gene: TRBD1
j_gene: TRBJ2-3
CDR3nt: TGTGCCAACAGTAAAGAAGGGACAGCAAATACAGATACGCAGTATTTT
CDR3aa: CANSKEGTANTDTQYF

v_gene: TRBV7-2
abundance: .
d_gene: .
j_gene: TRBJ1-2
CDR3nt: TGTGCCAGCAGCTTAGCTCCAGGGGACACCCTCTATGGCTACACCTTC
CDR3aa: CASSLAPGDTLYGYTF

v_gene: TRBV5-1
abundance: .
d_gene: .
j_gene: TRBJ2-4
CDR3nt: TGCGCCAGCAGCCCTCTAGGGGGGGCTCGGTGGAACATTCAGTACTTC
CDR3aa: CASSPLGGARWNIQYF

v_gene: TRBV6-6
abundance: .
d_gene: .
j_gene: TRBJ2-3
CDR3nt: TGTGCCAGCAGTTACAGGGATACCGAACGGGATACGCAGTATTTT
CDR3aa: CASSYRDTERDTQYF

v_gene: TRBV14
abundance: .
d_gene: .
j_gene: TRBJ2-3
CDR3nt: TGTGCCAGCAGCCCCGAACAGAGTAGCACAGATACGCAGTATTTT
CDR3aa: CASSPEQSSTDTQYF

v_gene: TRBV11-2
abundance: .
d_gene: .
j_gene: TRBJ1-1
CDR3nt: TGTGCCAGCAGCCATTTGTTCGGGGCAGGGACGAACACTGAAGCTTTCTTT
CDR3aa: CASSHLFGAGTNTEAFF

v_gene: TRBV21-1
abundance: .
d_gene: .
j_gene: TRBJ2-7
CDR3nt: TGTGCCAGCAGTTCCAGGGGGGCAGGCGACGAGCAGTACTTC
CDR3aa: CASSSRGAGDEQYF

v_gene: TRBV11-2
abundance: many
d_gene: .
j_gene: TRBJ1-1
CDR3nt: TGTGCCAGCAGCCGTTTCGGAGGGAACACTGAAGCTTTCTTT
CDR3aa: CASSRFGGNTEAFF

v_gene: TRBV3-1
abundance: few
d_gene: .
j_gene: TRBJ1-6
CDR3nt: TGTGCCAGCAGCCCGGGACGGCCCAATTCACCCCTCCACTTT
CDR3aa: CASSPGRPNSPLHF

v_gene: TRBV7-2
abundance: .
d_gene: .
j_gene: TRBJ1-2
CDR3nt: TGTGCCAGCAGCTTAGGGCGTGGGGGCCTTAACTATGGCTACACCTTC
CDR3aa: CASSLGRGGLNYGYTF

v_gene: TRBV19
abundance: few
d_gene: TRBD1
j_gene: TRBJ2-1
CDR3nt: TGTGCCAGTAGTATAAGGGGACAGAACTCCTACAATGAGCAGTTCTTC
CDR3aa: CASSIRGQNSYNEQFF

v_gene: TRBV5-6
abundance: .
d_gene: .
j_gene: TRBJ2-1
CDR3nt: TGTGCCAGCAGCTCCCCGGGATATTACAATGAGCAGTTCTTC
CDR3aa: CASSSPGYYNEQFF

v_gene: TRBV7-2
abundance: .
d_gene: TRBD1
j_gene: TRBJ1-2
CDR3nt: TGTGCCAGCAACGCCGGGACAGGGGCCTATGGCTACACCTTC
CDR3aa: CASNAGTGAYGYTF

v_gene: TRBV28
abundance: few
d_gene: .
j_gene: TRBJ2-1
CDR3nt: TGTGCCAGCAGTTTACAGGGTCAGGGGATGGGGCCTGAGCAGTTCTTC
CDR3aa: CASSLQGQGMGPEQFF

v_gene: TRBV7-6
abundance: .
d_gene: .
j_gene: TRBJ2-1
CDR3nt: TGTGCCAGCAGCTTAGGAATTAGCGGATCAAATGAGCAGTTCTTC
CDR3aa: CASSLGISGSNEQFF

v_gene: TRBV7-3
abundance: few
d_gene: TRBD1
j_gene: TRBJ2-3
CDR3nt: TGTGCCAGCAGCTTAAAGGGACAGAGCACAGATACGCAGTATTTT
CDR3aa: CASSLKGQSTDTQYF

v_gene: TRBV7-2
abundance: few
d_gene: .
j_gene: TRBJ1-6
CDR3nt: TGTGCCAGCAGCTTAGCGGCCCCGGATAATTCACCCCTCCACTTT
CDR3aa: CASSLAAPDNSPLHF